Listed below are T cell receptor beta chains from one sample, sequenced in a study of human T cells and chemical hapten exposure. TCRdb reprocessed the RACE reads with MiXCR, giving one entry per CDR3 protein. The data contain 34,000 or so distinct CDR3 sequences, about 9.3% of them singletons. The sample was whole blood, taken in connection with sensitization to the hapten diphenylcyclopropenone (DPC). All receptors derive from a man in his fifties or sixties with alopecia areata. Some clones in this sample may be carry-over from other donors' samples. The CDR3 runs from the conserved cysteine through the conserved F or W. A D gene is named only where the DNA matches it firmly. Not all rows give a size; the values are once, few, many and, for expanded clones, a class.

j_call clone_size v_call d_call cdr3_nt cdr3_aa
TRBJ2-1 few TRBV5-4 TRBD2 TGTGCCAGCAGCTTGGGGGAGGGAAACGTCTACAATGAGCAGTTCTTC CASSLGEGNVYNEQFF
TRBJ2-7 few TRBV7-2 NA TGTGCCAGCAGCTTAGTAAGCGATAAAACCTACGAGCAGTACTTC CASSLVSDKTYEQYF
TRBJ2-5 few TRBV19 NA TGTGCCAGTAGAATTACGGGACAAGAGACCCAGTACTTC CASRITGQETQYF
TRBJ1-1 few TRBV6-6 NA TGTGCCAGCAGTTACTCGGTTCAGGGTCATACTGAAGCTTTCTTT CASSYSVQGHTEAFF
TRBJ2-7 NA TRBV12-3/TRBV12-4 TRBD1 TGTGCCAGCAGTTTAGCCAAGACAGGGTCACCCATTTCCTACGAGCAGTACTTC CASSLAKTGSPISYEQYF
TRBJ2-1 NA TRBV7-6 NA TGTGCCAGCAGCCCCATGATGGGTAGGGGGCGGGATAATGAGCAGTTCTTC CASSPMMGRGRDNEQFF
TRBJ2-7 few TRBV11-2 TRBD2 TGTGCCAGCAGCTCAGGACTAGCGGGGGAGCAGTACTTC CASSSGLAGEQYF
TRBJ2-3 NA TRBV4-2 NA TGTGCCAGCAGCCAAGATATGGGGCGTCCGGTCACAGATACGCAGTATTTT CASSQDMGRPVTDTQYF
TRBJ2-7 few TRBV5-4 NA TGTGCCAGCAGCGGGGACGTGGGGACGCTGAACTTC CASSGDVGTLNF
TRBJ2-5 few TRBV5-6 NA TGTGCCAGCAGCTTTCGGACTACCTACCCAGCAGAGACCCAGTACTTC CASSFRTTYPAETQYF
TRBJ2-5 many TRBV7-8 NA TGTGCCAGCAGCCTAAGAGAGGTAGAGACCCAGTACTTC CASSLREVETQYF
TRBJ2-5 once TRBV28 NA TGTGCCATCCGGGACGGCGGGGCCCAAGAGACCCAGTACTTC CAIRDGGAQETQYF
TRBJ1-2 many TRBV19 NA TGTGCCAGTAGTATTTCCAGCGGCTACACCTTC CASSISSGYTF
TRBJ2-3 many TRBV20-1 TRBD2 TGCAGTGCTAGATCGGGGACTAGCGGTTACACAGATACGCAGTATTTT CSARSGTSGYTDTQYF
TRBJ2-2 many TRBV7-2 NA TGTGCCAGCAGCTCCCGATATGCCCCACGGGGGGAGCTGTTTTTT CASSSRYAPRGELFF
TRBJ2-3 NA TRBV30 TRBD2 TGTGCCTGGAGTAGACTAGCGGGAGTCACGAATACGCAGTATTTT CAWSRLAGVTNTQYF
TRBJ2-1 few TRBV10-3 NA TGTGCCATCAGTGAGGCGAGATCCAATGAGCAGTTCTTC CAISEARSNEQFF
TRBJ2-3 many TRBV7-9 TRBD2 TGTGCCAGCAGCTCTCCTGGGCTAGCGGGTCCCTCTAGCACAGATACGCAGTATTTT CASSSPGLAGPSSTDTQYF
TRBJ1-5 NA TRBV6-1 TRBD1 TGTGCCAGCGCGGGACAGGGTAATCAGCCCCAGCATTTT CASAGQGNQPQHF
TRBJ2-7 many TRBV12-5 TRBD1 TGTGCTAGTGGTTTGGGCCCGGGACAGGACTTTCGGCAGTACTTC CASGLGPGQDFRQYF
TRBJ1-6 NA TRBV4-1 TRBD1 TGCGCCACCCGAAGACAGGGGTATAATTCACCCCTCCACTTT CATRRQGYNSPLHF
TRBJ1-5 few TRBV2 TRBD1 TGTGCCAGCAGCTGGACAGGGATTAGGGAGCCCCAGCATTTT CASSWTGIREPQHF
TRBJ2-7 few TRBV28 NA TGTGCCAGCAGTTCTCGATCCCGACAAGAATACGAGCAGTACTTC CASSSRSRQEYEQYF
TRBJ1-5 NA TRBV4-3 NA TGCGCCAGCAGCCAAGATGGGCAGCCCCAGCATTTT CASSQDGQPQHF
TRBJ1-1 many TRBV7-2 NA TGTGCCAGCAGCTTCGGGAAGACTGAAGCTTTCTTT CASSFGKTEAFF
TRBJ2-1 few TRBV28 TRBD2 TGTGCCAGCAAGGTTCCGGGACTAGCGGGGAATGAGCAGTTCTTC CASKVPGLAGNEQFF
TRBJ2-1 few TRBV10-2 NA TGCGCCAGCAAAGAGGACTCCTACAATGAGCAGTTCTTC CASKEDSYNEQFF
TRBJ2-6 many TRBV3-1 TRBD1 TGTGCCAGCAGCCAAGGATTGGATAGGCGACAGGGGGCTCTTAGGGCCAACGTCCTGACTTTC CASSQGLDRRQGALRANVLTF
TRBJ1-1 few TRBV4-1 NA TGCGCCAGCAGAATCGATGGGGGCCTGAACACTGAAGCTTTCTTT CASRIDGGLNTEAFF
TRBJ2-7 many TRBV27 NA TGTGCCAGCAGTTTACTTCAAGCCCGGAGCGAGCAGTACTTC CASSLLQARSEQYF
TRBJ2-3 NA TRBV2 TRBD1 TGTGCCAGCAGCGCGGACAGGGCAGGGGCAGATACGCAGTATTTT CASSADRAGADTQYF
TRBJ2-5 NA TRBV27 NA TGTGCCAGCAGTATTAGGGACGGAGAGACCCAGTACTTC CASSIRDGETQYF